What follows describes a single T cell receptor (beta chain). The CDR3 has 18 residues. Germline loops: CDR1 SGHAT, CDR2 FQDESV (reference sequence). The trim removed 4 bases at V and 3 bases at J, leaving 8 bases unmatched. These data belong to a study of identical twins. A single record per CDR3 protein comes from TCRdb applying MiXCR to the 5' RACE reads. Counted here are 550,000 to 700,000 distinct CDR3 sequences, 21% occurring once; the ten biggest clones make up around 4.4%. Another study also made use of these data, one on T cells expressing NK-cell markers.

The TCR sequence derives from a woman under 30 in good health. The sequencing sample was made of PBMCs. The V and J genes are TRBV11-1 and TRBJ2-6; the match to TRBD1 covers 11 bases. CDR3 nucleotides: TGTGCCAGCAGCTCGGACAGGGGGCGCTGGGTTGGGGCCAACGTCCTGACTTTC. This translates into CASSSDRGRWVGANVLTF.